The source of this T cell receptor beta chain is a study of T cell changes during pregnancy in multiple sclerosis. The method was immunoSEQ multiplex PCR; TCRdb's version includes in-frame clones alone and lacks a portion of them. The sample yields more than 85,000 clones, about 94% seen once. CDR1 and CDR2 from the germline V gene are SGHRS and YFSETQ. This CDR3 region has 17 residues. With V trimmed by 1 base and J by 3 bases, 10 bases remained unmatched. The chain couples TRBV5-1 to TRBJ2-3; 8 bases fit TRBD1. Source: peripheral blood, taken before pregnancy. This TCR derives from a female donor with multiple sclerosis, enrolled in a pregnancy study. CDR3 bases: TGCGCCAGCAGCTTGTTGACAGGGGAACGGTTGACAGATACGCAGTATTTT. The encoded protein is CASSLLTGERLTDTQYF. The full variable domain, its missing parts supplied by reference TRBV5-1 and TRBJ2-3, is KAGVTQTPRYLIKTRGQQVTLSCSPISGHRSVSWYQQTPGQGLQFLFEYFSETQRNKGNFPGRFSGRQFSNSRSEMNVSTLELGDSALYLCASSLLTGERLTDTQYFGPGTRLTVL.